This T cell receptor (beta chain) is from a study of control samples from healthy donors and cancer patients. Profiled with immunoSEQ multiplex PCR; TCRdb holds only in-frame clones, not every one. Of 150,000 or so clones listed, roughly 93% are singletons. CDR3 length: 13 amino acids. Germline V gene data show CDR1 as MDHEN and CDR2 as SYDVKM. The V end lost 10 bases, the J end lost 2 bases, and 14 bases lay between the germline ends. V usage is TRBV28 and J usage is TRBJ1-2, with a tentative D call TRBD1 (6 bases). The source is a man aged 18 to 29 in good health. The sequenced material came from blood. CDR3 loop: CATWDNFNYGYTF. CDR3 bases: TGTGCCACCTGGGACAATTTCAACTATGGCTACACCTTC.